This T cell receptor (beta chain) originates from a study of cytomegalovirus exposure and HLA in healthy donors. The PCR made use of 60 Vbeta and 13 Jbeta primers. Produced via immunoSEQ multiplex PCR; TCRdb's table is partial and in-frame only. There are 100,000 to 150,000 clones in the sample; approximately 78% occur only once, and 1.3% to 1.5% lies in the top ten. The study's findings and limits: Sequencing likely produced, as an artifact, a cluster of highly shared sequence variants. By a later analysis, the bulk of CMV-associated TCR beta chains appeared HLA-restricted. Earlier findings revealed that most TCR beta V segments proved productive either about 87% or about 30% of the time. The authors later linked a missense DCLRE1C variant to TCR beta V- and J-gene trimming.

The length of the CDR3 is 14 residues. CDR1 LGHNA and CDR2 YSLEER come from the germline V gene. With respect to this clone: Its antigen remains unknown.

Sequenced input: PBMCs. The genes are TRBV4-3 and TRBJ2-5; no firm D call. The J call is doubtful: the DNA matches TRBJ2-7 better. The origin of this receptor is a female donor in good health and CMV-seronegative. The CDR3 loop is CASSQVVRSYEQYF. For the CDR3, the DNA is TGCGCCAGCAGCCAAGTGGTCCGCTCCTACGAGCAGTACTTC.